This entry lists 9 T cell receptor beta chains sequenced from one sample in a study of T cell clonality in common variable immunodeficiency. The data were produced by immunoSEQ multiplex PCR, yet TCRdb's version contains in-frame clones alone and is incomplete. The sample was found to contain more than 30,000 clones, and every one recurs. Sequencing was done on a sample of peripheral blood mononuclear cells. The source of these receptors is a person aged 18 to 75 in good health.

This clone was detected ten times or more. The read finishes 3 residues shy of the CDR3 end, and the germline J gene is used to complete it. The chain is built from TRBV7-9 and TRBJ1-4; D unresolved. Germline V gene lookup returns CDR1 SEHNR and CDR2 FQNEAQ (reference sequence). The CDR3 runs to 13 residues. V lost 2 bases to trimming and J lost 3 bases, with 4 bases between them. The CDR3 loop reads CASSLSPNEKLFF. The covered CDR3 bases are TGTGCCAGCAGCTTAAGCCCTAATGAAAAA.

This clone was seen at least ten times. The observed sequence ends 3 residues before the CDR3 terminus, with the missing tail filled in from the germline J gene. The chain recombines TRBV12-3 or TRBV12-4 with TRBJ2-5, with 8 bases that match TRBD2. The CDR3 spans 15 residues. The V and J ends lost 7 bases and 4 bases, in that order; junction bases with no gene match: 11. The CDR3 bases that were read are TGTGCCAGCACTTTGAACCCTCTAGCGGGAGAGACC. Residues: CASTLNPLAGET. The full CDR3 is CASTLNPLAGETQYF.

This clone was detected ten times or more. From the germline J gene comes the end of the CDR3, since the read stops 3 residues before it. The rearrangement uses TRBV6-2 or TRBV6-3 and TRBJ2-7; TRBD1 is a possible D gene (6 bases). This CDR3 has 15 residues. The ends were cut back, 6 bases at V and 0 bases at J, with 15 bases in the middle. Per germline, CDR1 MNHEY and CDR2 SVGEGT. CDR3 in amino acids: CASSMTGFRSYEQYF. Incomplete CDR3 DNA: TGTGCCAGCAGCATGACAGGATTTCGCTCCTACGAG.

This clone appeared many times. The sequence runs out 3 residues before the end of the CDR3; the remainder is reconstructed from the germline J gene. The chain uses TRBV13 and TRBJ2-1, with 8 bases that match TRBD2. The CDR3 is 15 amino acids. The V gene end was trimmed by 5 bases and the J gene end by 2 bases; junction bases not matched to a gene: 5. Germline assignment: CDR1 PRHDT and CDR2 FYEKMQ (reference sequence). The sequenced part of the CDR3 DNA is TGTGCCAGCAGCGCCGGGACTAGAGCCTACAATGAG. As protein: CASSAGTRAYNE. In full, the CDR3 reads CASSAGTRAYNEQFF.

This clone was seen repeatedly, ten times or more. The read stops 3 residues short of the end of the CDR3; the missing end is completed from the germline J gene. The gene calls are TRBV6-1 and TRBJ2-1; D not certain. Trimming stripped 3 bases from V and 5 bases from J, with 8 bases between. This CDR3 spans 13 amino acids. The V gene's germline CDR1 is MNHNS and CDR2 SASEGT. The CDR3 bases that were read are TGTGCCAGCAGTGATATAACAGACAATGAG. This sequence encodes CASSDITDNE. The complete CDR3 sequence is CASSDITDNEQFF.

This clone was recorded many times. The CDR3 end lies 3 residues beyond the end of the read and is filled in from the germline J gene. The V and J genes are TRBV2 and TRBJ2-5; 8 nucleotides agree with TRBD1. Germline-derived CDR1 and CDR2 are SNHLY and FYNNEI. The CDR3 spans 13 residues. The V gene end was trimmed by 8 bases and the J gene end by 5 bases; junction bases not matched to a gene: 7. The DNA read from the CDR3 is TGTGCCAGCCTTGGACAGGGAAGTGAGACC. Translated, it gives CASLGQGSET. The whole CDR3 protein is CASLGQGSETQYF.

This clone was recorded at least ten times. Sequencing ends 3 residues short of the CDR3 end; the germline J gene provides the rest. V usage is TRBV7-9 and J usage is TRBJ1-1, with D perhaps matching TRBD1 (5 bases). V was pared by 6 bases and J by 5 bases, with 10 bases between. CDR3 length: 12 amino acids. From germline, CDR1 is SEHNR and CDR2 FQNEAQ (reference sequence). The CDR3 loop is CASSRGETEAFF. The CDR3 DNA, read in part, is TGTGCCAGCAGTAGGGGAGAGACTGAA.

In its sample, this clone was seen many times. The read comes to an end 3 residues before the CDR3 does, leaving the germline J gene to fill in the end. The chain has TRBV7-9 and TRBJ2-2; 8 nucleotides agree with TRBD1. Per the germline V gene, CDR1 is SEHNR and CDR2 is FQNEAQ (reference sequence). The CDR3 spans 15 residues. The ends lost 2 bases at V and 4 bases at J; junction bases unmatched: 3. The sequenced CDR3 bases are TGTGCCAGCAGCTTATCAACAGGGGGCACCGGGGAG. The encoded protein is CASSLSTGGTGE. The full CDR3 is CASSLSTGGTGELFF.

This clone was seen at least ten times. The sequence runs out 3 residues before the end of the CDR3; the remainder is reconstructed from the germline J gene. V usage is TRBV2 and J usage is TRBJ1-4; 7 nucleotides line up with TRBD1. With 7 bases clipped from V and 6 bases from J, the junction kept 17 bases outside the gene matches. CDR1 SNHLY and CDR2 FYNNEI come from the germline V gene. CDR3 size: 17 residues. Partial CDR3 DNA: TGTGCCAGCACCGGGGGGGTGAGGACCAGGGGGGATGAAAAA. It specifies CASTGGVRTRGDEK. From start to end, the CDR3 is CASTGGVRTRGDEKLFF.